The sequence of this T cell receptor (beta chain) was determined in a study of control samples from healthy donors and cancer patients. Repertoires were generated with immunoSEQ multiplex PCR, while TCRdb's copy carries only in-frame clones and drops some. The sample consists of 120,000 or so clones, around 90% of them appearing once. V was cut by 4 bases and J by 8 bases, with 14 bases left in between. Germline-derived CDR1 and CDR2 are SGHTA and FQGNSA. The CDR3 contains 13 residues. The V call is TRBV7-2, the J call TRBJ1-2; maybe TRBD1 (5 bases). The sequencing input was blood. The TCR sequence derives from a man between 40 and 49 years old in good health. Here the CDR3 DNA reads TGTGCCAGCAGCTCTAAGCTGGGGGTCGGCTACACCTTC. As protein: CASSSKLGVGYTF. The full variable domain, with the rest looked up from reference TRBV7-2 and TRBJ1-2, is GAGVSQSPSNKVTEKGKDVELRCDPISGHTALYWYRQSLGQGLEFLIYFQGNSAPDKSGLPSDRFSAERTGGSVSTLTIQRTQQEDSAVYLCASSSKLGVGYTFGSGTRLTVV.